These T cell receptor beta chains were read from a single sample in a study of shared clonotypes between healthy human individuals. The method was immunoSEQ multiplex PCR; TCRdb's version includes in-frame clones alone and lacks a portion of them. The data contain about 1.4 million clones, roughly 95% of them singletons. Input material: naive CD4+ T cells sorted from blood. The receptor source for this set is a man aged 30 to 45 in good health. Each CDR3 is given with its conserved first and last residue. The D gene is left open where the match is weak. Rows may omit the clone size; those that give it use once, few, many or a size class.

>.|TRBV5-4|.|TRBJ2-1
TGTGCCAGCAGCTTTCCAGGGGCGTACAATGAGCAGTTCTTC
CASSFPGAYNEQFF
>.|TRBV29-1|TRBD1|TRBJ1-1
TGCAGCGGAAAGGGGGCGCCGGTGAACACTGAAGCTTTCTTT
CSGKGAPVNTEAFF
>.|TRBV6-6|.|TRBJ2-3
TGTGCCAGCAGTTACTCGCCCAGAGGCACAGATACGCAGTATTTT
CASSYSPRGTDTQYF
>.|TRBV9|.|TRBJ2-2
TGTGCCAGCAGCGTAGTTCTCAGCACCGGGGAGCTGTTTTTT
CASSVVLSTGELFF
>.|TRBV27|.|TRBJ2-5
TGTGCCAGCGCCAATCCGCAAGAGACCCAGTACTTC
CASANPQETQYF
>once|TRBV5-4|.|TRBJ2-3
TGTGCCAGCAAATCTAGCGCCACAGATACGCAGTATTTT
CASKSSATDTQYF
>.|TRBV29-1|.|TRBJ2-1
TGCAGCGTTGACAAGACATTCTACAATGAGCAGTTCTTC
CSVDKTFYNEQFF
>.|TRBV14|.|TRBJ1-3
TGTGCCAGCAGCCAAGATCATGGCGATGGAAACACCATATATTTT
CASSQDHGDGNTIYF
>.|TRBV18|.|TRBJ2-3
TGTGCCAGCTCACTCGATAATCGTGCTAGCACAGATACGCAGTATTTT
CASSLDNRASTDTQYF
>.|TRBV2|.|TRBJ1-1
TGTGCCAGCAGGGGGACCCCCCGCTGGCTGAACACTGAAGCTTTCTTT
CASRGTPRWLNTEAFF
>few|TRBV5-4|.|TRBJ1-1
TGTGCCAGCAGCTTGGACAGGAACACTGAAGCTTTCTTT
CASSLDRNTEAFF
>.|TRBV18|TRBD2|TRBJ2-7
TGTGCCAGCTCACCGGGACTAGCACACTACGAGCAGTACTTC
CASSPGLAHYEQYF
>.|TRBV4-3|.|TRBJ2-7
TGCGCCAGCAGCCAATACAGGGAAGGCGAGCAGTACTTC
CASSQYREGEQYF
>.|TRBV6-5|.|TRBJ2-2
TGTGCCAGCAGCCCACTTTTGCTTACCGGGGAGCTGTTTTTT
CASSPLLLTGELFF
>.|TRBV7-7|TRBD1|TRBJ2-2
TGTGCTAGCAGCGCTAGGGACAGGGGGCTCGGGGAGCTGTTTTTT
CASSARDRGLGELFF
>.|TRBV30|.|TRBJ2-7
TGTGCCTGGTCCACAGGGCTCGAGCAGTACTTC
CAWSTGLEQYF
>.|TRBV29-1|.|TRBJ1-1
TGCAGCGTTGGAGGCACCGGGTTCGTTACTGAAGCTTTCTTT
CSVGGTGFVTEAFF
>.|TRBV30|.|TRBJ2-2
TGTGCCTGGAGTGTACTGATGGGGGTTTCCGGGGAGCTGTTTTTT
CAWSVLMGVSGELFF
>once|TRBV5-1|.|TRBJ2-7
TGCGCCAGCAGCATGACTGCCCCAGCCAGATACTACGAGCAGTACTTC
CASSMTAPARYYEQYF
>.|TRBV27|.|TRBJ2-7
TGTGCCAGCAGTTCTACGCCCCACCTCTACGAGCAGTACTTC
CASSSTPHLYEQYF
>.|TRBV18|TRBD1|TRBJ1-4
TGTGCCAGCTCACCCACAGGGGGCGGTAATGAAAAACTGTTTTTT
CASSPTGGGNEKLFF
>.|TRBV5-1|TRBD2|TRBJ2-7
TGCGCCAGCACCTTGGCTGCTAGCGGGAGAGGCTACGAGCAGTACTTC
CASTLAASGRGYEQYF
>.|TRBV5-5|.|TRBJ1-2
TGTGCCAGCAGCTTGGAGGGTTTCGGTGGCTACACCTTC
CASSLEGFGGYTF
>.|TRBV27|.|TRBJ2-6
TGTGCCAGCAGTTTAAAGGGTCCACTAAAGTCCTCTGGGGCCAACGTCCTGACTTTC
CASSLKGPLKSSGANVLTF
>.|TRBV27|TRBD2|TRBJ2-4
TGTGCCAGCAGTTTACTGGCGGGAGGAGGGAAAAACATTCAGTACTTC
CASSLLAGGGKNIQYF
>once|TRBV28|.|TRBJ1-1
TGTGCCAGCAGTTTGCCAGGCGAAGGGGACACTGAAGCTTTCTTT
CASSLPGEGDTEAFF
>once|TRBV6-6|TRBD2|TRBJ2-2
TGTGCCAGCAGCAATAGCGGGAGGGTAAGGGCCGGGGAGCTGTTTTTT
CASSNSGRVRAGELFF
>.|TRBV29-1|TRBD2|TRBJ2-3
TGCAGCGTGGCACTAGCGGGAGGGGCAGATACGCAGTATTTT
CSVALAGGADTQYF
>.|TRBV9|TRBD2|TRBJ2-1
TGTGCCAGCAGCGTGGGGGGGTTTCTCAGCTCCTACAATGAGCAGTTCTTC
CASSVGGFLSSYNEQFF
>.|TRBV27|TRBD2|TRBJ2-2
TGTGCCAGCAGTTTAGTAGGACTAGCCTCCGGGGAGCTGTTTTTT
CASSLVGLASGELFF
>.|TRBV11-2|.|TRBJ2-3
TGTGCCAGCAGCTTAAACGGGGTCGGGTTAGTGACTAGCACAGATACGCAGTATTTT
CASSLNGVGLVTSTDTQYF
>.|TRBV18|TRBD2|TRBJ2-5
TGTGCCAGCTCAACGGGACTAGCGGGAGAAGAGACCCAGTACTTC
CASSTGLAGEETQYF
>.|TRBV5-6|.|TRBJ1-5
TGTGCCAGCAGCCTCTACCGGGACCCTCGCAATCAGCCCCAGCATTTT
CASSLYRDPRNQPQHF
>.|TRBV6-1|.|TRBJ2-2
TGTGCCAGCAGGGAAACGAACACCGGGGAGCTGTTTTTT
CASRETNTGELFF
>.|TRBV10-1|.|TRBJ1-5
TGCGCCAGCAGTGAGTCGATCGTCTGGGAACAGCCCCAGCATTTT
CASSESIVWEQPQHF
>.|TRBV5-4|.|TRBJ2-5
TGTGCCAGCAGCTTGGTCCAAGAGACCCAGTACTTC
CASSLVQETQYF
>.|TRBV2|.|TRBJ2-4
TGTGCCAGCAGCTTAATCAGGGGAACCAAAAACATTCAGTACTTC
CASSLIRGTKNIQYF
>.|TRBV21-1|.|TRBJ1-2
TGTGCCAGCAGAAGTCATGGCTACAGAAAGACCTATGGCTACACCTTC
CASRSHGYRKTYGYTF
>once|TRBV5-1|.|TRBJ2-3
TGCGCCAGCAGCTTGGTGGAGGGCACAGATACGCAGTATTTT
CASSLVEGTDTQYF
>.|TRBV14|.|TRBJ2-1
TGTGCCAGCAGCAGGCAGGGTTACAATGAGCAGTTCTTC
CASSRQGYNEQFF
>.|TRBV25-1|.|TRBJ1-2
TGTGCCAGCAGTATTGTACTGGGAAAGACCTATGGCTACACCTTC
CASSIVLGKTYGYTF
>.|TRBV2|.|TRBJ2-1
TGTGCCAGCAGTGTTTTGCGTAGCGGTTCCTACAATGAGCAGTTCTTC
CASSVLRSGSYNEQFF
>.|TRBV28|.|TRBJ1-4
TGTGCCAGCAGTTTAACCGGAGGGCTTAATGAAAAACTGTTTTTT
CASSLTGGLNEKLFF
>once|TRBV5-1|.|TRBJ1-1
TGCGCCAGCAGCTTGGGTAGGCAGATAAACACTGAAGCTTTCTTT
CASSLGRQINTEAFF
>.|TRBV5-6|TRBD1|TRBJ2-3
TGTGCCAGCGGGTACTTACAGGGGACAGATACGCAGTATTTT
CASGYLQGTDTQYF
>.|TRBV11-2|TRBD2|TRBJ2-2
TGTGCCAGCAGCTCAGGACTAGCGGGAGGAAGGACCGGGGAGCTGTTTTTT
CASSSGLAGGRTGELFF
>.|TRBV9|.|TRBJ1-3
TGTGCCAGCAATCCTACAGGGTTCTCTGGAAACACCATATATTTT
CASNPTGFSGNTIYF